This TCR beta chain was recovered during a study of tumor-infiltrating lymphocytes in localized non-small cell lung cancer listed by TCRdb under 2021. About the study as a whole: The cohort included patients whose samples were collected after neoadjuvant chemotherapy, as well as both smokers and never-smokers and several histologies. For 55 to 70 patients, immunoSEQ T-cell fraction was compared between paired tumor and uninvolved lung. TCR sequencing was one of several integrated assays, alongside flow cytometry, multiplex immunofluorescence, RNA-seq, exome sequencing and proteomics, applied to the same patients. In total, the ICON cohort consisted of approximately 160 surgical patients with localized non-small cell lung cancer who had their tumors resected. Each patient provided resected tumor tissue plus uninvolved lung tissue from the same patient, with the uninvolved lung tissue described as non-adjacent to the tumor. Results and caveats for the whole study, not just this receptor: TCRbeta sequencing supported higher T cell infiltration in tumors than in uninvolved lung tissue, consistent with immunofluorescence CD3 counts. The TCR-derived T-cell fraction showed no difference between the flow cytometry-defined immunotypes IM1 (good prognosis) and IM2 (poor prognosis). Since assay coverage differed from patient to patient depending on how much tissue was available, TCR sequencing was done for only a subset of the cohort. Because different pieces of the same tissue were used for different assays, technical variation could not be separated from intratumor heterogeneity.

The immunoSEQ assay used for TCR sequencing gave the T-cell fraction in both tumor and uninvolved lung tissue. In the source study's methods: For survival analysis, patients were split into high (upper tertile) and low (lower two tertiles) T-cell fraction groups and compared by log-rank test. A signed-rank test was used to test differences in T-cell fraction between paired tumor and uninvolved lung samples. This immuneACCESS table, as held by TCRdb, lists in-frame sequences with V and J called but not all clones. Of the missing ones, under half trace to an unresolved V gene in checked studies; the others have no known cause. The V and J calls and the clone size are those of that table, but D and trimming were determined from the DNA. The sample has 11,000 to 15,000 clones on record, 68% of them singletons. The ten largest account for approximately 9% of the sample. To note about this clone: Its antigen is not yet known. Base quality data are lacking; no much larger clone is found one base away.

Patient enrollment in ICON started in the first half of 2016, and the final patient was enrolled in 2018. From a subcohort of some 76 patients, fresh tumor and matched uninvolved tissue were collected for in-depth immune analyses, including TCR sequencing. TCR sequencing was performed on DNA isolated from bulk tissue, without cell sorting. The CDR3, cysteine through phenylalanine, is 15 amino acids long. The retained sequence is limited to the CDR3, 45 bases, with the frame set at the first base. Based on the germline V gene, the CDR1 and CDR2 sequences are MDHEN and SYDVKM. The germline ends are 15 bases apart after V is trimmed by 3 bases and J by 4 bases.

The specimen sequenced was uninvolved lung tissue not adjacent to the tumor. The rearrangement joined TRBV28 to TRBJ1-1; perhaps TRBD1 is the D gene, with 5 bases matching. This TCR derives from a human donor with non-small cell lung cancer. The nucleotide sequence is given as TGTGCCAGCAGTTTTCTAGGGGTTGTGGGCACTGAAGCTTTCTTT. This codes for CASSFLGVVGTEAFF.